The sequence of this T cell receptor beta chain was determined in a study of T cell responses to AZD1222 COVID-19 vaccine. CDR1 and CDR2 (germline): SGHKS, YYEKEE (reference sequence). Germline trimming cut 0 bases from V and 3 bases from J; bases unmatched to any gene: 5. The CDR3 loop spans 17 amino acids. Repertoires were generated with immunoSEQ multiplex PCR, while TCRdb's copy carries only in-frame clones and drops some. The sample contains almost 95,000 clones, 85% of which appear only once. This chain links TRBV5-5 with TRBJ1-5; 11 nucleotides line up with TRBD1. The material sequenced was peripheral blood, taken 28 days after the second AZD1222 dose. The source is an adult who received the AZD1222 COVID-19 vaccine. CDR3 protein: CASSLARTGGSNQPQHF. The CDR3 nucleotides read TGTGCCAGCAGCTTGGCCCGGACAGGGGGCTCCAATCAGCCCCAGCATTTT.